The following is a T cell receptor beta chain sequence with its context. Antigen: not known. The sample originates from a study of neurological immune-mediated disorders. General observations from the study: The greatest TCR clonal expansion occurred in HTLV-1-associated myelopathy and the least in multiple sclerosis, which fell below healthy controls.

TCRdb fed the 5' RACE reads into MiXCR, producing one record per CDR3 protein. The table shows 19,000 or so distinct CDR3 sequences, with about 14% occurring only once. The CDR3 spans 14 residues. V was cut by 0 bases and J by 2 bases, with 11 bases left in between. In germline, CDR1 is DFQATT, CDR2 SNEGSKA (reference sequence). Sorted libraries came from 1 million CD4+ or CD8+ T cells. The chain is built from TRBV20-1 and TRBJ2-7; no reliable D call. The receptor comes from a woman aged 60-75 years with HTLV-1-associated myelopathy (HAM/TSP). Sample: CD4+ T cells from blood. CDR3 sequence: CSARDSTATYEQYF. DNA of the CDR3: TGCAGTGCTAGAGATAGTACAGCCACCTACGAGCAGTACTTC.